This is a list of T cell receptor beta chains from one sample in a study of low-dose radiotherapy and immunotherapy resistance in tumors. TCRdb passed the reads through MiXCR, listing each CDR3 protein once. The profile shows about 91,000 distinct CDR3 sequences, 20% of them singletons. Sequenced material: PBMCs, taken after low-dose radiotherapy plus immunotherapy. These receptor sequences come from a female donor with ovarian cancer. Both conserved end residues are part of each CDR3. Each record gives: J gene, V gene, clone size, D gene, CDR3 DNA, CDR3 protein. The D gene is left open where the match is weak. Clone size, where shown, is once, few, many, or a class for clones that have expanded.

TRBJ1-1,TRBV6-8,once,TRBD1,TGTGCCAGCAGGGGACAGGAGAACACTGAAGCTTTCTTT,CASRGQENTEAFF
TRBJ1-5,TRBV24-1,many,TRBD1,TGTGCCACCAGTGATGGCGGACAGGGCCACGGGCAGCCCCAGCATTTT,CATSDGGQGHGQPQHF
TRBJ1-2,TRBV12-3/TRBV12-4,many,NA,TGTGCCAGCAGTTTAGGGGGACGGATTAACTATGGCTACACCTTC,CASSLGGRINYGYTF
TRBJ2-5,TRBV27,many,NA,TGTGCCAGCAGTTTACTGTCAGGGAGGCAAGAGACCCAGTACTTC,CASSLLSGRQETQYF
TRBJ2-3,TRBV2,many,NA,TGTGCCAGCATCGGGAGCACAGATACGCAGTATTTT,CASIGSTDTQYF
TRBJ2-2,TRBV24-1,many,NA,TGTGCCACCAGTGACCTGGGACATGCGAACACCGGGGAGCTGTTTTTT,CATSDLGHANTGELFF
TRBJ2-3,TRBV29-1,many,NA,TGCAGCGTTGGTAGCGAGACAGATACGCAGTATTTT,CSVGSETDTQYF
TRBJ1-2,TRBV7-2,many,NA,TGTGCCAGCAGCTTAGGTCCGGGTAACTATGGCTACACCTTC,CASSLGPGNYGYTF
TRBJ2-5,TRBV7-8,few,NA,TGTGCCAGCAGCTACGTAATGGGAGCGGCCGAGACCCAGTACTTC,CASSYVMGAAETQYF
TRBJ2-7,TRBV5-1,many,NA,TGCGCCAGCAGCTTGGGGACAGCAGCCTACGAGCAGTACTTC,CASSLGTAAYEQYF
TRBJ2-7,TRBV4-1,many,NA,TGCGCCAGCAGCCAGGTATTGGACAGCTACCCCTACGAGCAGTACTTC,CASSQVLDSYPYEQYF
TRBJ2-7,TRBV5-6,NA,NA,TGTGCCAGCAGCTTGCGGTGGTACTTC,CASSLRWYF
TRBJ2-7,TRBV19,many,NA,TGTGCCAGTAGTATAGACGGCAGCTCCTACGAGCAGTACTTC,CASSIDGSSYEQYF
TRBJ1-2,TRBV28,many,TRBD1,TGTGCCAGCAGTGGCCGGGACAGCCCTGGCTATGGCTACACCTTC,CASSGRDSPGYGYTF
TRBJ1-6,TRBV12-3/TRBV12-4,many,NA,TGTGCCAGCAGTTCAGAAGGGGCCAGGGTGAATTCACCCCTCCACTTT,CASSSEGARVNSPLHF
TRBJ1-4,TRBV28,many,NA,TGTGCCTCCCGGCAGACCTATGAAAAACTGTTTTTT,CASRQTYEKLFF
TRBJ1-1,TRBV5-1,many,TRBD1,TGCGCCAGCATAATGACAGGGATGGAGGGTAACACTGAAGCTTTCTTT,CASIMTGMEGNTEAFF
TRBJ1-5,TRBV11-2,many,NA,TGTGCCAGCAGCTTAGTTAGCAATCAGCCCCAGCATTTT,CASSLVSNQPQHF
TRBJ2-1,TRBV20-1,many,NA,TGCAGTGCCCGCAGTGGGAATGAGCAGTTCTTC,CSARSGNEQFF
TRBJ2-5,TRBV7-6,many,NA,TGTGCCAGCAGCTTACAGGGCCAAGAGACCCAGTACTTC,CASSLQGQETQYF
TRBJ1-4,TRBV7-9,many,NA,TGTGCCAGCAGCCGACCGGGGCCAACTAATGAAAAACTGTTTTTT,CASSRPGPTNEKLFF
TRBJ2-3,TRBV9,many,NA,TGTGCCAGCAGCGACGACAGTCCAGATACGCAGTATTTT,CASSDDSPDTQYF
TRBJ2-3,TRBV5-1,many,NA,TGCGCCAGCAGCTTGCCCACAGATACGCAGTATTTT,CASSLPTDTQYF
TRBJ1-6,TRBV2,many,NA,TGTGCCAGCAAGCTCAACGAAAGGTCACCCCTCCACTTT,CASKLNERSPLHF
TRBJ2-2,TRBV14,many,NA,TGTGCCAGCAGCGCATACAGGGATGCGGGCACCGGGGAGCTGTTTTTT,CASSAYRDAGTGELFF
TRBJ2-7,TRBV29-1,NA,TRBD1,TGCAGCGTGGGAACACAGGGGGGCGAGCAGTACTTC,CSVGTQGGEQYF
TRBJ2-1,TRBV9,many,TRBD2,TGTGCCAGCAGCGTAGGACTAGCGGGGGGAGACAATGAGCAGTTCTTC,CASSVGLAGGDNEQFF
TRBJ2-1,TRBV5-3,many,NA,TGTGCCAGCAGCTGGGCGAGGACGGACAATGAGCAGTTCTTC,CASSWARTDNEQFF
TRBJ2-1,TRBV20-1,NA,TRBD2,TGCAGTGCCAGAGGGACTAGCGGGATCAATGAGCAGTTCTTC,CSARGTSGINEQFF
TRBJ1-5,TRBV3-1,few,NA,TGTGCCAGCAGCCAAGGGTCCAAGCTGGGAAATCAGCCCCAGCATTTT,CASSQGSKLGNQPQHF
TRBJ1-6,TRBV6-5,many,TRBD1,TGTGCCAGCAGCCGGTCTGGGACAGGGATGGGATTTCCAGGTTCACCCCTCCACTTT,CASSRSGTGMGFPGSPLHF
TRBJ2-3,TRBV3-1,NA,TRBD2,TGTGCCAGCAGCCAAGCGGGGGGGCCTGCAGACACGCAGAATTTT,CASSQAGGPADTQNF